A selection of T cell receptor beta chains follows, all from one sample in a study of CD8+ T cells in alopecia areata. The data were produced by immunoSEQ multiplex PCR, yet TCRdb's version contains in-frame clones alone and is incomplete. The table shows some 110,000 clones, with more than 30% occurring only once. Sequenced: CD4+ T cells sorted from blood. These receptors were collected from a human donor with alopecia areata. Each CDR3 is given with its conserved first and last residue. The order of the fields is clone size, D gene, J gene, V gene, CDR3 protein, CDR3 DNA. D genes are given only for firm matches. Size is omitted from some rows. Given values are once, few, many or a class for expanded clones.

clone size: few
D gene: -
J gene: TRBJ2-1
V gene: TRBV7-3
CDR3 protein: CASSLLISSYNEQFF
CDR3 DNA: TGTGCCAGCAGCTTACTAATTAGCTCCTACAATGAGCAGTTCTTC

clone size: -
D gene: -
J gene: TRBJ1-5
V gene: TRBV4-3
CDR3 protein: CASSQETGPNQPQHF
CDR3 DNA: TGCGCCAGCAGCCAAGAGACAGGACCTAATCAGCCCCAGCATTTT

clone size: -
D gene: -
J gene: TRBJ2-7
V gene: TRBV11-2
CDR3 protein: CASSVTQGSHEQYF
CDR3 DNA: TGTGCCAGCAGCGTAACCCAGGGAAGCCACGAGCAGTACTTC

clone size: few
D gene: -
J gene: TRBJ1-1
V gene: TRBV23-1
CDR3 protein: CASTSEGRNEAFF
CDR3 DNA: TGCGCCAGCACTTCAGAGGGACGGAATGAAGCTTTCTTT

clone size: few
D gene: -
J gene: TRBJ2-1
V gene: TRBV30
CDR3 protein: CAWSVSPTRPRQFF
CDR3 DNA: TGTGCCTGGAGTGTATCCCCGACCCGCCCCAGGCAGTTCTTC

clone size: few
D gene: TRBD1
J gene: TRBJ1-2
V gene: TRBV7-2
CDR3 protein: CASSWDRGYGYTF
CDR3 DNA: TGTGCCAGCAGCTGGGACAGGGGGTATGGCTACACCTTC

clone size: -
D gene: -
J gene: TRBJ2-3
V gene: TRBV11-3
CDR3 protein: CASSLPLGSLTDTQYF
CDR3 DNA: TGTGCCAGCAGCTTACCCTTGGGCAGCCTCACAGATACGCAGTATTTT

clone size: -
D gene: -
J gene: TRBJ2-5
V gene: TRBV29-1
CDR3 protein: CSGDLAGSMETQYF
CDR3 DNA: TGCAGCGGGGATTTGGCAGGGAGTATGGAGACCCAGTACTTC

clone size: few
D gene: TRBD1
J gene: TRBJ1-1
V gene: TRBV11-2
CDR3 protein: CASSPGQLNTEAFF
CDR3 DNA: TGTGCCAGCAGCCCGGGACAGTTAAACACTGAAGCTTTCTTT

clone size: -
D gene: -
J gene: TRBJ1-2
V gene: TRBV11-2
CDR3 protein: CASSLDGAGIAGLLNYGYTF
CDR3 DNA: TGTGCCAGCAGCTTAGACGGAGCAGGCATCGCAGGATTACTTAACTATGGCTACACCTTC

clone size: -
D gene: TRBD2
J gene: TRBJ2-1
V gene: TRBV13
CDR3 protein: CASRRTSGINNEQFF
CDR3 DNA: TGTGCCAGCAGACGGACTAGCGGGATTAACAATGAGCAGTTCTTC

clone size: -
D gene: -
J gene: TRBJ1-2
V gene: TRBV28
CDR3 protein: CASRPGTRTSYGYTF
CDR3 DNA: TGTGCCAGCAGACCCGGGACGAGAACGAGCTATGGCTACACCTTC

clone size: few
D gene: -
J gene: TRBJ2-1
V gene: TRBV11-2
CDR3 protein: CASSLDTNNEQFF
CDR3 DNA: TGTGCCAGCAGCTTAGATACTAACAATGAGCAGTTCTTC

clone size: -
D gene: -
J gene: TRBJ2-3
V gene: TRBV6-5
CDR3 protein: CASSYSQGSDTQYF
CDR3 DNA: TGTGCCAGCAGTTACTCGCAGGGGAGTGATACGCAGTATTTT

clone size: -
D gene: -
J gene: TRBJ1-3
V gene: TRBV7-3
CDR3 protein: CASSLGPASGNTIYF
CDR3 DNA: TGTGCCAGCAGCTTAGGACCAGCCTCTGGAAACACCATATATTTT

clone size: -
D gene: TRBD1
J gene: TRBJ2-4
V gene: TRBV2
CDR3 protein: CASSSFRGLGNIQYF
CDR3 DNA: TGTGCCAGCAGTTCCTTCAGGGGGCTGGGGAACATTCAGTACTTC

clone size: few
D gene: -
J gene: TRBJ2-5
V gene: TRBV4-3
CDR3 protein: CASSQDSARGTQYF
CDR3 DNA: TGCGCCAGCAGCCAAGATTCGGCCAGGGGGACCCAGTACTTC

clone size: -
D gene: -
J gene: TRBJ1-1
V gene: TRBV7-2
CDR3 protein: CASSPTRAVDTEAFF
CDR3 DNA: TGTGCCAGCAGCCCGACAAGGGCCGTGGACACTGAAGCTTTCTTT

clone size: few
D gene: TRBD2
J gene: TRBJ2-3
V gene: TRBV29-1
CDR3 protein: CSPREVNTQYF
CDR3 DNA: TGCAGTCCTCGGGAGGTAAATACGCAGTATTTT

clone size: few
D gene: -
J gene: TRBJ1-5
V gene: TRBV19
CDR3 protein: CASSIDPSPQHF
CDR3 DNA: TGTGCCAGTAGTATAGATCCCTCGCCCCAGCATTTT

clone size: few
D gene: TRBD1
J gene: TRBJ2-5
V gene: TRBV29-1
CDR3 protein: CSSNQGDRQETQYF
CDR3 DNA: TGCAGCTCCAACCAGGGGGACCGCCAAGAGACCCAGTACTTC

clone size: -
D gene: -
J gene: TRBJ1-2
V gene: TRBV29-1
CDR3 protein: CSVESYGHGYTF
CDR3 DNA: TGCAGCGTTGAATCTTACGGTCATGGCTACACCTTC

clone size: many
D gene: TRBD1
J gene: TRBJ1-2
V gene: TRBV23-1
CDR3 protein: CASSPGTGEAYGYTF
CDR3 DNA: TGCGCCAGCAGTCCTGGGACAGGGGAGGCCTATGGCTACACCTTC

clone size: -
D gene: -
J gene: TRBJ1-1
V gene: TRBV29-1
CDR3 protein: CSYRQTNTEAFF
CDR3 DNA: TGCAGCTATCGGCAGACGAACACTGAAGCTTTCTTT

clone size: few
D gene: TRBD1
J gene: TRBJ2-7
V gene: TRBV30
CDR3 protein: CAWSEWKPGQSYEQYF
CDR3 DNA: TGTGCCTGGAGTGAATGGAAGCCGGGACAGTCCTACGAGCAGTACTTC

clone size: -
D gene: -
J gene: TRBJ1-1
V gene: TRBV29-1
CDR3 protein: CSVAPAMAEAFF
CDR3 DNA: TGCAGCGTTGCCCCCGCTATGGCTGAAGCTTTCTTT

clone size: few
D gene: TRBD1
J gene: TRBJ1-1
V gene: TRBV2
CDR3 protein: CASSSGQGATEAFF
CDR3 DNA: TGTGCCAGCAGTAGCGGACAGGGCGCCACTGAAGCTTTCTTT

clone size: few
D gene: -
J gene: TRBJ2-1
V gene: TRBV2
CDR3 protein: CASSRSTGSYNEQFF
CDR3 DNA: TGTGCCAGCAGTCGGTCGACAGGCTCCTACAATGAGCAGTTCTTC

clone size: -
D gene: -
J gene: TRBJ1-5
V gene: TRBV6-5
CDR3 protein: CASSPGKGGHQPQHF
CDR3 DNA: TGTGCCAGCAGTCCGGGGAAGGGAGGTCATCAGCCCCAGCATTTT

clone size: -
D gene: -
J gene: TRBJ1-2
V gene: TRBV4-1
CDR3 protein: CASSQAAPVVYGYTF
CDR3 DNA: TGCGCCAGCAGCCAAGCGGCCCCAGTTGTCTATGGCTACACCTTC

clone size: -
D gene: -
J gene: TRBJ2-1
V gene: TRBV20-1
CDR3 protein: CSASPVEQFF
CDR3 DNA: TGCAGTGCTAGCCCAGTTGAGCAGTTCTTC

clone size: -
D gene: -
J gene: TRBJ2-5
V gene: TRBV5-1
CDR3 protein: CASSLGGIGETQYF
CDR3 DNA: TGCGCCAGCAGCTTAGGGGGGATCGGAGAGACCCAGTACTTC

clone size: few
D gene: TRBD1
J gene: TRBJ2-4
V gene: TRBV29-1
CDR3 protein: CSATGVGAKNIQYF
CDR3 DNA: TGCAGCGCTACAGGGGTGGGGGCCAAAAACATTCAGTACTTC

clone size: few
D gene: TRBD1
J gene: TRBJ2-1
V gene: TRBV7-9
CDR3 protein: CASSSERDRATGEQFF
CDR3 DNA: TGTGCCAGCAGCTCAGAGCGGGACAGGGCCACCGGTGAGCAGTTCTTC

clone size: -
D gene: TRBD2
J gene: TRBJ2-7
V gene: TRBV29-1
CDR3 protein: CSVRGLAVGEQYF
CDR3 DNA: TGCAGCGTTCGGGGACTAGCGGTTGGGGAGCAGTACTTC

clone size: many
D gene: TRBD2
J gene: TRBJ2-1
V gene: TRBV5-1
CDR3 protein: CASTLAGEGYNEQFF
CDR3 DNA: TGCGCCAGCACCCTAGCGGGTGAGGGGTACAATGAGCAGTTCTTC

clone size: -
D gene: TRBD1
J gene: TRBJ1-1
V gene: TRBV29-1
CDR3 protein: CSVPGTVFSSEAFF
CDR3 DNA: TGCAGCGTCCCTGGGACAGTTTTCTCCTCTGAAGCTTTCTTT

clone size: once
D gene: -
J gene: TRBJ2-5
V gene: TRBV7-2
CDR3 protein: CASSLEGLRETQYF
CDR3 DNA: TGTGCCAGCAGCTTAGAGGGACTTCGAGAGACCCAGTACTTC

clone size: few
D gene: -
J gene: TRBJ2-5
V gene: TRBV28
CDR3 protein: CASSQTAQQETQYF
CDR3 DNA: TGTGCCAGCAGCCAGACAGCCCAACAAGAGACCCAGTACTTC

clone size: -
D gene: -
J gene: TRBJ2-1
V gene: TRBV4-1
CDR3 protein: CASSQRALAGHEQFF
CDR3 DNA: TGCGCCAGCAGCCAACGGGCCTTGGCGGGGCATGAGCAGTTCTTC

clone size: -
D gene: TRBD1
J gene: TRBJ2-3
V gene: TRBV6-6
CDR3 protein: CASSAPGTESDTQYF
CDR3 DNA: TGTGCCAGCAGTGCCCCCGGGACAGAGTCGGATACGCAGTATTTT